A single sample gave rise to the 15 T cell receptor beta chains below, sequenced in a study of blood T cell repertoires in COVID-19. Profiled with immunoSEQ multiplex PCR; TCRdb holds only in-frame clones, not every one. The sample holds more than 200,000 clones; roughly 87% are singletons and the top ten take about 6.9%. The sample taken for sequencing was PBMCs or T cells enriched from blood (not recorded which). The origin of the receptors is a woman in her 30s with acute COVID-19.

V gene TRBV10-3 combines with J gene TRBJ1-5, with 7 bases fitting TRBD1. This CDR3 contains 14 residues. Losses at the gene ends were 10 bases for V and 0 bases for J; bases not matched to a gene: 6. Germline CDR1 is ENHRY and CDR2 is SYGVKD. The CDR3 DNA follows: TGTGCCAAGGGGACAGAGTATAGCAATCAGCCCCAGCATTTT. The encoded protein is CAKGTEYSNQPQHF.

The genes are TRBV7-9 and TRBJ1-6; 9 bases agree with TRBD1. J lost 6 bases, V lost 1 base, and 4 bases had no gene match. The CDR3 runs to 16 residues. Germline CDR1 is SEHNR and CDR2 is FQNEAQ (reference sequence). The CDR3 nucleotides are TGTGCCAGCAGCTTAGTTGGGACAGGGCGTAATTCACCCCTCCACTTT. Its protein is CASSLVGTGRNSPLHF.

This clone was detected a few times. The chain joins TRBV6-5 to TRBJ1-5; the match to TRBD1 covers 8 bases. The J segment lost 0 bases and the V segment lost 6 bases, leaving 4 bases of the junction unmatched. The CDR3 is 15 residues long. The germline CDR1 and CDR2 sequences are MNHEY and SVGAGI. The CDR3 region is CASRDRDYSNQPQHF. CDR3 nucleotides: TGTGCCAGCAGGGACAGGGACTATAGCAATCAGCCCCAGCATTTT.

The J gene is TRBJ2-7, the V gene TRBV5-5; 9 bases line up with TRBD1. The ends lost 2 bases at V and 3 bases at J; junction bases unmatched: 3. In germline, CDR1 is SGHKS, CDR2 YYEKEE (reference sequence). The CDR3 has 14 amino acids. The CDR3 DNA reads as TGTGCCAGCAGCTTTCCGGGACAGGGCTACGAGCAGTACTTC. Translating it yields CASSFPGQGYEQYF. Full variable domain (outside the CDR3, taken from reference TRBV5-5 and TRBJ2-7): DAGVTQSPTHLIKTRGQQVTLRCSPISGHKSVSWYQQVLGQGPQFIFQYYEKEERGRGNFPDRFSARQFPNYSSELNVNALLLGDSALYLCASSFPGQGYEQYFGPGTRLTVT.

The V call is TRBV9, the J call TRBJ2-1; possibly TRBD2 for D (6 bases). Trimming cost V 4 bases and J 3 bases, with 17 bases left between them. The CDR3 covers 16 residues. Germline V gene lookup returns CDR1 SGDLS and CDR2 YYNGEE. The CDR3 sequence: CASSTGLLRVYNEQFF. The CDR3 DNA reads as TGTGCCAGCAGCACGGGACTTCTTAGGGTCTACAATGAGCAGTTCTTC.

The chain is built from TRBV9 and TRBJ1-2; 10 bases align to TRBD1. With 3 bases clipped from V and 4 bases from J, the junction kept 9 bases outside the gene matches. The germline V gene has CDR1 SGDLS and CDR2 YYNGEE. This CDR3 region has 16 residues. The CDR3 loop reads CASSGWPGQGSYGYTF. The CDR3 nucleotides are TGTGCCAGCAGCGGGTGGCCGGGACAGGGGTCCTATGGCTACACCTTC. Variable domain in full (rest from reference TRBV9 and TRBJ1-2): DSGVTQTPKHLITATGQRVTLRCSPRSGDLSVYWYQQSLDQGLQFLIQYYNGEERAKGNILERFSAQQFPDLHSELNLSSLELGDSALYFCASSGWPGQGSYGYTFGSGTRLTVV.

This clone was seen only once. The V and J genes are TRBV3-1 (or the pseudogene TRBV3-2) and TRBJ2-1, with D perhaps TRBD2 (5 bases). The germline CDR1 and CDR2 sequences are LGHDT and YNNKEL (reference sequence). This CDR3 contains 16 residues. Trimming removed 3 bases at V and 0 bases at J, with 12 bases between. CDR3 sequence reads: CASSQDSVDSYNEQFF. The CDR3 region has the DNA TGTGCCAGCAGCCAGGATAGCGTTGACTCCTACAATGAGCAGTTCTTC.

The J gene is TRBJ2-5, the V gene TRBV5-1; 7 bases align to TRBD2. V was clipped by 2 bases and J by 5 bases; unmatched bases: 3. CDR3 length: 13 residues. Looked up from germline, CDR1 is SGHRS and CDR2 is YFSETQ. CDR3 residues: CASSFWGGETQYF. The CDR3 coding sequence is TGCGCCAGCAGCTTCTGGGGAGGGGAGACCCAGTACTTC.

J is TRBJ2-1 and V is TRBV7-3, with D perhaps TRBD1 (7 bases). Germline CDR1 is SGHTA and CDR2 is FQGTGA. V lost 2 bases to trimming and J lost 9 bases, with 11 bases between them. The CDR3 consists of 13 residues. The chain's CDR3 is CASSLGGGGEQFF. Here the CDR3 DNA reads TGTGCCAGCAGCTTAGGAGGGGGCGGTGAGCAGTTCTTC.

This clone was observed a single time. This chain uses TRBV29-1 with TRBJ1-1, with TRBD1 matching 7 bases. Germline V gene sequence: CDR1 SQVTM, CDR2 ANQGSEA. The V gene end was trimmed by 4 bases and the J gene end by 4 bases; junction bases not matched to a gene: 3. This CDR3 has 12 amino acids. CDR3 in amino acids: CSVGQGGTEAFF. CDR3 DNA: TGCAGCGTTGGGCAGGGGGGCACTGAAGCTTTCTTT.

The chain is built from TRBV12-3 or TRBV12-4 and TRBJ1-2; 8 nucleotides agree with TRBD1. The CDR3 is made up of 13 amino acids. Trimming removed 6 bases from V and 8 bases from J; junction bases left unmatched: 8. The chain's CDR3 is CASRLGDRNGYTF. In nucleotides, the CDR3 is TGTGCCAGCAGATTGGGGGACAGGAACGGCTACACCTTC.

This chain connects TRBV19 to TRBJ1-6; no firm D call. The V gene's germline CDR1 is LNHDA and CDR2 SQIVND (reference sequence). Trimming shortened V by 11 bases and J by 4 bases, and 15 bases separated the two germline ends. The CDR3 is 14 residues long. CDR3 in DNA: TGTGCCGCCCACAGTGACCTATATAATTCACCCCTCCACTTT. Translation: CAAHSDLYNSPLHF.

This chain links TRBV2 with TRBJ2-2, with TRBD1 matching over 8 bases. CDR1 and CDR2 from the germline V gene are SNHLY and FYNNEI. The CDR3 extends over 15 amino acids. The V gene end was trimmed by 6 bases and the J gene end by 7 bases; junction bases not matched to a gene: 10. Here the CDR3 reads CASRSQQGAIGELFF. CDR3 nucleotide sequence: TGTGCCAGCAGAAGTCAGCAGGGGGCGATCGGGGAGCTGTTTTTT.

The J gene is TRBJ1-4, the V gene TRBV15, with 7 bases fitting TRBD1. V was pared by 0 bases and J by 6 bases, with 10 bases of the junction left unmatched. Germline V lookup: CDR1 LNHNV, CDR2 YYDKDF (reference sequence). The CDR3 has 17 amino acids. Written as DNA, the CDR3 is TGTGCCACCAGCAGAGATAGTGGGGGACAGCTGGATGAAAAACTGTTTTTT. As protein: CATSRDSGGQLDEKLFF.

V usage is TRBV5-6 and J usage is TRBJ2-5; 10 nucleotides match TRBD2. Germline V gene data show CDR1 as SGHDT and CDR2 as YYEEEE. The CDR3 has 15 amino acids. J lost 5 bases, V lost 1 base, and 5 bases had no gene match. The DNA for the CDR3 is TGTGCCAGCAGCTTGCTTAGCGGGAGGAAGGAGACCCAGTACTTC. This encodes CASSLLSGRKETQYF.